This section outlines one TCR beta chain sequence together with its context. Antigen: not known. Primed by a sample-barcoded 5' primer and a J-beta primer mix, a second PCR proceeded for about 7 to 12 cycles. All samples yielded 2.5 million or more CDR3-containing paired-end reads. Each CDR3 protein gets one entry after TCRdb re-called the 5' RACE reads with MiXCR. This sample yields hundreds of thousands of distinct CDR3 sequences, of which about 42% are seen a single time; roughly 18% belongs to the top ten. Drawing of peripheral blood yielded about 10 milliliters from each donor. These data originate in a study of blood T cells in healthy people across ages. Findings and limits, study-wide: Unsorted PBMCs ruled out conclusive naive versus antigen-experienced comparison. Compared with aged donors, long-lived donors showed fewer expanded clones, suggesting selection.

The receptor was isolated from a man older than 75 in good health. Sequencing was done on a sample of blood.

The CDR3 region is CASSVGRANNYEQYF. The CDR3 bases are TGTGCCAGCAGCGTAGGACGAGCGAATAACTACGAGCAGTACTTC. V gene TRBV9 combines with J gene TRBJ2-5; D not certain. The last part of the DNA fits TRBJ2-7 better; the J call may be wrong. CDR1 is SGDLS, CDR2 YYNGEE, per germline. The CDR3 sequence is 15 residues long.